The 16 T cell receptor beta chains given below trace back to one sample, sequenced in a study of T cell repertoires in cytomegalovirus infection. TCRdb re-analysed the reads in MiXCR, keeping a single row per CDR3 protein. The sample consists of around 360,000 distinct CDR3 sequences, about 35% of them appearing once. The antigens for these receptors are not known. Specimen: cultured PBMCs, collected from culture after CMV antigen stimulation. The source is a human donor in good health (CMV status not recorded). Some clones in this sample may be carry-over from other donors' samples.

The genes are TRBV20-1 and TRBJ2-7; D is perhaps TRBD1 or TRBD2 (7 bases each). V was pared by 0 bases and J by 5 bases, with 14 bases between. Germline V CDR1 and CDR2: DFQATT, SNEGSKA (reference sequence). This CDR3 spans 14 amino acids. The DNA for the CDR3 is TGCAGTGCTAGAGACGGACTAGGGGGCAACGAGCAGTACTTC. Encoded protein: CSARDGLGGNEQYF.

The chain combines TRBV6-2 or TRBV6-3 with TRBJ2-5; either TRBD1 or TRBD2 may fit D (5 bases each). V was cut by 3 bases and J by 0 bases, with 14 bases left in between. Germline V CDR1 and CDR2: MNHEY, SVGEGT. The CDR3 is 16 residues long. Written as DNA, the CDR3 is TGTGCCAGCAGTTATGCGGTTGGGACCTACCAAGAGACCCAGTACTTC. It codes for CASSYAVGTYQETQYF.

This sequence joins TRBV7-2 and TRBJ2-7; D gene uncertain. Germline CDR1 is SGHTA and CDR2 is FQGNSA. V dropped 2 bases and J dropped 2 bases, with 4 bases sitting between them. The CDR3 is 12 residues long. The CDR3 loop reads CASSLIPYEQYF. CDR3 DNA: TGTGCCAGCAGCTTAATCCCCTACGAGCAGTACTTC.

V is TRBV7-8 and J is TRBJ1-1; TRBD1 matches at 8 bases. CDR1 and CDR2 (germline): SGHVS, FQNEAQ. V shed 7 bases, J shed 4 bases, and the junction held 17 bases outside the gene matches. CDR3 length: 17 residues. The CDR3 here is CASTSGSGGAPGTEAFF. In DNA form, the CDR3 reads TGTGCCAGCACCTCGGGGTCAGGGGGCGCCCCCGGCACTGAAGCTTTCTTT.

This chain connects TRBV20-1 to TRBJ2-3; possibly TRBD2 for D (6 bases). CDR1 and CDR2 from the germline V gene are DFQATT and SNEGSKA (reference sequence). The CDR3 covers 15 residues. The germline V and J ends were trimmed by 5 bases and 0 bases, with 15 bases remaining between them. The CDR3 region has the DNA TGCAGTGCTGCCGCGACTAGTCTCAGCACAGATACGCAGTATTTT. Encoded protein: CSAAATSLSTDTQYF.

This clonotype was detected ten times or more. The J gene is TRBJ1-6, the V gene TRBV7-2, with no clear D. The CDR3 runs 16 residues. V was pared by 5 bases and J by 7 bases, with 18 bases between. Per germline, CDR1 SGHTA and CDR2 FQGNSA. CDR3 sequence (DNA): TGTGCCAGCAGCATTCGACTGACCGACCGAAATTCACCCCTCCACTTT. This codes for CASSIRLTDRNSPLHF.

This clonotype was observed many times. V and J are TRBV7-2 and TRBJ2-5; D gene unclear. CDR1 is SGHTA, CDR2 FQGNSA, per germline. V shed 5 bases and J shed 3 bases, with 4 bases lying between them. The CDR3 loop spans 11 amino acids. The CDR3 protein is CASSAEETQYF. The CDR3 DNA reads as TGTGCCAGCAGCGCCGAAGAGACCCAGTACTTC.

The chain uses TRBV7-2 and TRBJ2-7, with TRBD2 identical over 9 bases. The CDR3 is 14 residues long. Trimming cost V 3 bases and J 5 bases; bases outside gene matches: 5. Germline CDR1 reads SGHTA; CDR2 reads FQGNSA. The CDR3 loop is CASSFSGGWDEQYV. The CDR3 DNA reads as TGTGCCAGCAGCTTTAGCGGGGGATGGGACGAGCAGTACGTC.

The V gene is TRBV5-6, the J gene TRBJ2-1; D may be TRBD2 (5 bases). Germline-derived CDR1 and CDR2 are SGHDT and YYEEEE. The CDR3 is made up of 14 amino acids. Trimming removed 2 bases at V and 7 bases at J, with 13 bases between. CDR3 nucleotides: TGTGCCAGCAGCTTCTCCCTACTAGTTAATGAGCAGTTCTTC. It yields the protein CASSFSLLVNEQFF.

The chain uses TRBV6-6 and TRBJ1-5; TRBD1 aligns across 7 bases. V lost 0 bases, J lost 5 bases, and 7 bases stayed unmatched. The CDR3 runs 16 residues. Germline V CDR1 and CDR2: MNHNY, SVGAGI (reference sequence). The CDR3 here is CASSYSDRAGDQPQHF. The CDR3 coding sequence is TGTGCCAGCAGTTACTCCGACAGGGCCGGGGATCAGCCCCAGCATTTT.

V is TRBV27 and J is TRBJ2-1; D is ambiguous. The CDR3 runs to 14 residues. V gave up 2 bases and J gave up 7 bases, with 12 bases separating them. Per the germline V gene, CDR1 is MNHEY and CDR2 is SMNVEV (reference sequence). CDR3 amino acids: CASSLRDSRNEQFF. The DNA for the CDR3 is TGTGCCAGCAGTTTAAGAGATTCCAGAAATGAGCAGTTCTTC.

On this clonotype itself: The CDR3 does not end in the conserved phenylalanine or tryptophan, so this is likely a read error. This sequence joins TRBV7-2 and TRBJ2-5, with a possible D match to TRBD1 (5 bases). Germline V gene lookup returns CDR1 SGHTA and CDR2 FQGNSA. Between the trimmed V and J ends, which lost 10 bases and 0 bases, there was a span of 12 bases. This CDR3 is built from 13 residues. The CDR3 loop is CATQVGHQETQYL. As DNA, the CDR3 is TGTGCCACCCAGGTGGGGCACCAAGAGACCCAGTACTTA.

The chain combines TRBV6-4 with TRBJ1-1; the D is unclear. Germline CDR1 reads MRHNA; CDR2 reads SNTAGT. Trimming stripped 7 bases from V and 4 bases from J, with 13 bases between. CDR3 length equals 13 residues. The CDR3 protein is CASKPDPGTEAFF. The CDR3 region has the DNA TGTGCCAGCAAACCCGATCCGGGCACTGAAGCTTTCTTT.

The chain uses TRBV6-1 and TRBJ2-4; no definite D call. The CDR3 consists of 13 residues. Per germline, CDR1 MNHNS and CDR2 SASEGT. Trimming removed 5 bases at V and 5 bases at J, with 10 bases between. The CDR3: CASSYAVQNIQYF. For the CDR3, the DNA is TGTGCCAGCAGTTACGCCGTCCAAAACATTCAGTACTTC.

At least ten counts were recorded for this clonotype. Here the CDR3 DNA reads TGTGCCAGCAGCTGGACAGCGTGGGATAACTATGGCTACACCTTC. Protein product: CASSWTAWDNYGYTF. J is TRBJ1-2 and V is TRBV7-2, with a weak D call TRBD1 (6 bases). The ends were cut back, 4 bases at V and 1 base at J, with 13 bases in the middle. This CDR3 is 15 amino acids long. From germline, CDR1 is SGHTA and CDR2 FQGNSA.

The sample holds a few counts of this clonotype. V usage is TRBV7-2 and J usage is TRBJ2-3, with 7 bases aligning to TRBD2. The CDR3 runs 12 residues. Germline V gene lookup returns CDR1 SGHTA and CDR2 FQGNSA. With 0 bases clipped from V and 12 bases from J, the junction kept 3 bases outside the gene matches. The CDR3 is CASSLAAGTQYF. The CDR3 nucleotides read TGTGCCAGCAGCTTAGCAGCGGGGACTCAGTATTTT. Based on the CDR3 plus reference TRBV7-2 and TRBJ2-3, the full variable domain is GAGVSQSPSNKVTEKGKDVELRCDPISGHTALYWYRQSLGQGLEFLIYFQGNSAPDKSGLPSDRFSAERTGGSVSTLTIQRTQQEDSAVYLCASSLAAGTQYFGPGTRLTVL.